Each of the 15 T cell receptor beta chains below was sequenced from the same sample in a study of cytomegalovirus exposure and HLA in healthy donors. Primers: 60 Vbeta forward and 13 Jbeta reverse. Assay used: immunoSEQ multiplex PCR; TCRdb lists only in-frame clones, some missing. Altogether 100,000 to 120,000 clones are present, over 80% being singletons, with the ten largest covering about 5.9%. Material for sequencing was PBMCs. All receptors come from a young man in good health and CMV-seronegative.

This clone was found a few times. Additional DNA sequences in this sample encode the identical CDR3. The chain carries TRBV4-3 and TRBJ1-5; D unclear. The germline gives CDR1 LGHNA, CDR2 YSLEER. The CDR3 is made up of 13 amino acids. Trimming shortened V by 0 bases and J by 13 bases, and 13 bases separated the two germline ends. CDR3 loop: CASSQDRGGLQHF. DNA for the CDR3: TGCGCCAGCAGCCAAGACCGGGGTGGGTTACAGCATTTT.

The chain has TRBV7-6 and TRBJ2-1; TRBD2 aligns across 14 bases. Germline CDR1 and CDR2: SGHVS and FNYEAQ. The CDR3 extends over 17 amino acids. After removal of 5 bases from V and 1 base from J, the junction contained 4 bases not matched to a gene. CDR3 protein: CASSQTSGRVSYNEQFF. The CDR3 DNA reads TGTGCCAGCAGCCAGACTAGCGGGAGGGTATCCTACAATGAGCAGTTCTTC.

J is TRBJ2-1 and V is TRBV19, with TRBD2 as a possible D gene (6 bases). The germline V gene has CDR1 LNHDA and CDR2 SQIVND (reference sequence). The CDR3 contains 15 residues. Trimming cost V 5 bases and J 4 bases, with 15 bases left between them. For the CDR3, the DNA is TGTGCCAGTAGTCCTAAGAGCGGGCCATACAATGAGCAGTTCTTC. It translates to CASSPKSGPYNEQFF.

The V gene is TRBV28, the J gene TRBJ2-1; 8 bases are a match to TRBD2. The V segment lost 2 bases and the J segment 0 bases; nucleotides outside the gene matches: 6. Germline V gene sequence: CDR1 MDHEN, CDR2 SYDVKM. The CDR3 totals 17 residues. The CDR3 sequence is CASSLRTSRSSYNEQFF. CDR3 bases: TGTGCCAGCAGTTTAAGGACTAGCAGGAGCTCCTACAATGAGCAGTTCTTC.

V usage is TRBV7-2 and J usage is TRBJ2-7; 8 positions match TRBD1. The CDR3 totals 15 residues. CDR1 and CDR2 from the germline V gene are SGHTA and FQGNSA. Unmatched junction bases numbered 6, after V lost 5 bases and J lost 0 bases. CDR3 in amino acids: CASSKGQASSYEQYF. As DNA, the CDR3 is TGTGCCAGCAGCAAGGGACAGGCGAGCTCCTACGAGCAGTACTTC.

V and J are TRBV28 and TRBJ1-1; D gene ambiguous. Germline V gives CDR1 MDHEN, CDR2 SYDVKM. Trimming removed 1 base at V and 6 bases at J, with 15 bases between. The CDR3 length is 15 residues. The CDR3 nucleotides read TGTGCCAGCAGTTTATCGACCCCCGGAGGAGCTGAAGCTTTCTTT. It is translated as CASSLSTPGGAEAFF. Combining the CDR3 with reference TRBV28 and TRBJ1-1 gives the whole variable domain DVKVTQSSRYLVKRTGEKVFLECVQDMDHENMFWYRQDPGLGLRLIYFSYDVKMKEKGDIPEGYSVSREKKERFSLILESASTNQTSMYLCASSLSTPGGAEAFFGQGTRLTVV.

The chain recombines TRBV7-8 with TRBJ2-1, with 7 bases that match TRBD2. Germline CDR1 SGHVS, CDR2 FQNEAQ. This CDR3 has 14 amino acids. CDR3 sequence reads: CAIAGDGSYNEQFF. CDR3 nucleotides: TGTGCGATTGCGGGGGACGGCTCCTACAATGAGCAGTTCTTC. The complete variable domain, with remaining parts taken from reference TRBV7-8 and TRBJ2-1, reads GAGVSQSPRYKVAKRGQDVALRCDPISGHVSLFWYQQALGQGPEFLTYFQNEAQLDKSGLPSDRFFAERPEGSVSTLKIQRTQQEDSAVYLCAIAGDGSYNEQFFGPGTRLTVL.

The chain joins TRBV5-4 to TRBJ1-3, with D perhaps matching TRBD1 (6 bases). CDR1 and CDR2 from the germline V gene are SGHNT and YYREEE (reference sequence). V dropped 6 bases and J dropped 2 bases, with 9 bases sitting between them. The CDR3 runs to 13 residues. As DNA, the CDR3 is TGTGCCAGCACCCAGGGGCCTGGAAACACCATATATTTT. Its protein product is CASTQGPGNTIYF.

The rearrangement links TRBV28 to TRBJ2-7; 10 bases match TRBD1. Germline-derived CDR1 and CDR2 are MDHEN and SYDVKM. The CDR3 has 13 amino acids. The J segment lost 7 bases and the V segment lost 6 bases, leaving 6 bases of the junction unmatched. The chain's CDR3 is CASRGQGKGEQYF. The CDR3, as DNA: TGTGCCAGCAGGGGACAGGGGAAGGGGGAGCAGTACTTC.

CDR3 in amino acids: CASSIRGPNIQYF. The CDR3 DNA sequence: TGTGCCAGTAGTATCAGGGGCCCAAACATTCAGTACTTC. The chain has TRBV19 and TRBJ2-4, with TRBD1 as a possible D gene (6 bases). The CDR3 contains 13 residues. Germline lookup yields CDR1 LNHDA and CDR2 SQIVND (reference sequence). V dropped 3 bases and J dropped 6 bases, with 9 bases sitting between them.

This clone was counted a single time. J is TRBJ1-5 and V is TRBV28; 7 bases line up with TRBD1. The germline V gene has CDR1 MDHEN and CDR2 SYDVKM. Germline trimming cut 8 bases from V and 4 bases from J; bases unmatched to any gene: 8. The CDR3 has 14 amino acids. The CDR3 is CASFRGASNQPQHF. The CDR3 coding sequence is TGTGCCAGCTTCAGGGGGGCCAGTAATCAGCCCCAGCATTTT.

This clone qualifies as medium-sized. The V call is TRBV11-2, the J call TRBJ2-7, with D unresolved. Germline CDR1 is SGHAT and CDR2 is FQNNGV. V lost 2 bases to trimming and J lost 2 bases, with 7 bases between them. This CDR3 is built from 13 residues. For the CDR3, the DNA is TGTGCCAGCAGCTTAAGCGTAGCCTACGAGCAGTACTTC. Translating gives CASSLSVAYEQYF.

The J gene is TRBJ2-2, the V gene TRBV6-5; D gene ambiguous. CDR1 is MNHEY, CDR2 SVGAGI, per germline. V lost 4 bases, J lost 8 bases, and 14 bases lay in between. The CDR3 has 14 residues. The CDR3 DNA reads TGTGCCAGCAGTTTCTCGGCCTCTCCAGGGGAGCTGTTTTTT. Protein: CASSFSASPGELFF.

This clone was seen more than once but under ten times. V and J are TRBV4-3 and TRBJ1-2; D unresolved. V lost 5 bases and J 3 bases, leaving 16 bases between the germline ends. Per germline, CDR1 LGHNA and CDR2 YSLEER. This CDR3 comprises 15 residues. The CDR3 loop is CASSSYREVDYGYTF. CDR3 DNA sequence: TGCGCCAGCAGCTCATATCGAGAAGTTGACTATGGCTACACCTTC.

This clone was seen more than once but under ten times. The V call is TRBV27, the J call TRBJ2-6; D ambiguous. Per germline, CDR1 MNHEY and CDR2 SMNVEV (reference sequence). CDR3 size: 14 residues. V was cut by 5 bases and J by 1 base, with 6 bases left in between. In nucleotides, the CDR3 is TGTGCCAGCAGTCGCACATCTGGGGCCAACGTCCTGACTTTC. Translation gives CASSRTSGANVLTF.